This T cell receptor (beta chain) stems from a study of OX40 agonist ivuxolimab in advanced cancers. With regard to the full study: The costimulatory receptor OX40 (CD134) was targeted by ivuxolimab, a fully human IgG2 agonistic monoclonal antibody. In the dose-escalation cohort, roughly 82% of patients were male, and the mean age was 60 years with a range of about 23 to 79. Partial responses were achieved by three dose-escalation patients, of whom one had hepatocellular carcinoma and two had cutaneous melanoma. The paper reports the monotherapy dose-escalation portion (N of about 50 patients) of the phase I ivuxolimab trial. Peripheral TCRbeta sequencing aimed to test whether ivuxolimab altered TCR sequence diversity and caused clonal T-cell expansion. Intravenous ivuxolimab was administered to patients every 2 weeks at six dose levels: 0.01, 0.1, 0.3, 1.5, 3 and 10 mg/kg. Of the approximately 54 patients in dose escalation, about 20 had hepatocellular carcinoma, some 15 had melanoma, 9 had renal cell carcinoma and 9 had head and neck cancer. Patients were allowed to have had prior anti-PD-1, anti-PD-L1 or anti-CTLA-4 therapy, and approximately 40% of the dose-escalation patients had previously received checkpoint inhibitors. Study-level results and caveats: Clonal expansion of both CD4+ and CD8+ blood T cells was observed from baseline to week 6 at doses 0.1 to 3.0 mg/kg. After ivuxolimab, expanded clones were on average more numerous among CD8+ T cells than among CD4+ T cells. Partial responders in the 0.1-3.0 mg/kg groups had among the lowest normalized peripheral clonal expansion, especially among CD8+ T cells. Which antigens the clonally expanded peripheral T cells were specific for was not determined. Low levels of normalized T-cell clonal expansion were also shown by some nonresponding patients.

Genomic DNA was extracted from sorted cells for sequencing of the TCRbeta CDR3 region. TCRbeta CDR3 regions were sequenced using the immunoSEQ Assay. TCRdb re-hosts the immuneACCESS table, in-frame sequences only. Its copies lack some clones; in the studies checked, an unresolved V gene accounts for under half of them, and the cause for the rest is not known. This sample holds fewer than 70,000 clones; roughly 85% were observed only once. The ten largest clonotypes hold about 3% of the sample. Patients with autoimmune disease history or receiving systemic immunosuppression were excluded from the trial. In every dose cohort, peripheral blood was drawn for TCR sequencing at baseline, cycle 4 day 1, and cycle 7 day 1. The samples were drawn from a first-in-human, open-label, multicenter phase I dose-escalation trial of ivuxolimab. Adults with locally advanced or metastatic melanoma, renal cell carcinoma, hepatocellular carcinoma or head and neck squamous cell carcinoma were enrolled in the trial. Before TCR sequencing, CD4+ and CD8+ T cells were separately sorted from peripheral blood.

The CDR3 starts with the cysteine, ends with the phenylalanine, and has 16 residues. CDR3 DNA is the only sequence kept; it has 48 bases, read in frame from the first base. Based on the germline V gene (reference sequence), the CDR1 and CDR2 sequences are LNHDA and SQIVND. Trimming costs V 6 bases and J 0 bases, and their ends lie 15 bases apart. A word on this clone: Its antigen is unknown. The sample holds no much larger clone one base away, and base qualities are not on file.

The sample in question was CD4+ or CD8+ T cells sorted from blood, obtained in a trial of the OX40 agonist ivuxolimab. The source of this sequence is an adult with an advanced solid tumor such as melanoma, head and neck, liver or kidney cancer. In this chain, TRBV19 is recombined with TRBJ1-5; TRBD1 might be the D gene, on 6 matching bases. This receptor has the CDR3 CASSLTGTLSNQPQHF. The DNA sequence follows: TGTGCCAGTAGCCTTACAGGGACCCTTAGCAATCAGCCCCAGCATTTT. Reference TRBV19 and TRBJ1-5 genes cover what lies past the CDR3, so the full variable domain is DGGITQSPKYLFRKEGQNVTLSCEQNLNHDAMYWYRQDPGQGLRLIYYSQIVNDFQKGDIAEGYSVSREKKESFPLTVTSAQKNPTAFYLCASSLTGTLSNQPQHFGDGTRLSIL.